This T cell receptor (beta chain) was sequenced in a study of post-analysis software for immune sequencing data. Regarding the study as a whole: Included in a set of about five TRBV segments more frequent in patients than controls were TRBV5-6, TRBV5-1 and TRBV20-1.

This clonotype was detected a few times. Its cognate antigen is unknown. Trimming stripped 6 bases from V and 6 bases from J, with 17 bases between. The CDR3 is 14 amino acids. Germline CDR1 ENHRY, CDR2 SYGVKD. Unique molecular identifiers were carried by the TCR beta cDNA libraries. TCRdb analysed the PCR reads with MiXCR anew, one entry per CDR3 protein. The sample yields hundreds of thousands of distinct CDR3 sequences, approximately 30% seen once. Sequenced material: blood. This chain connects TRBV10-3 to TRBJ1-2, with D maybe TRBD1 (5 bases). The receptor was isolated from a girl between 10 and 17 years old with multiple sclerosis. CDR3 coding DNA: TGTGCCATCAGCCCTGAGGGGACGGTCGATGGCTACACCTTC. Protein: CAISPEGTVDGYTF.